A single sample is the source of the 8 T cell receptor beta chains below, sequenced in a study of CD8+ T cells in alopecia areata (dated by TCRdb to the late 2010s). Libraries were constructed by the immunoSEQ multiplex PCR assay. For TCR sequencing, RNA was extracted from every sample and reverse transcribed into cDNA to serve as template. TCRdb carries this immuneACCESS record with in-frame sequences only. Its versions omit some clonotypes, under half of them owing to an unresolved V gene in the studies checked, with the rest unexplained. The sample records fewer than 110,000 clones, more than 75% of which are singletons. The ten largest clones take up around 10% of the sample. The treatment or condition label corresponds to: oral pan-JAK inhibitor, 5-10 mg twice daily. The sequences come from CD8+ T cells sorted from blood, collected at roughly week 30, from a patient treated with tofacitinib. Receptor source: a human donor with alopecia areata.

This clone was detected only once. The chain combines TRBV7-3 with TRBJ2-1; D may be TRBD2 (6 bases). CDR3 length: 14 amino acids. Germline CDR1 is SGHTA and CDR2 is FQGTGA. V dropped 1 base and J dropped 7 bases, with 11 bases sitting between them. The CDR3 loop is CASSLIGGANEQFF. The CDR3 DNA follows: TGTGCCAGCAGCTTAATCGGGGGTGCGAATGAGCAGTTCTTC. Looking up the rest from reference TRBV7-3 and TRBJ2-1 gives the full variable domain: GAGVSQTPSNKVTEKGKYVELRCDPISGHTALYWYRQSLGQGPEFLIYFQGTGAADDSGLPNDRFFAVRPEGSVSTLKIQRTERGDSAVYLCASSLIGGANEQFFGPGTRLTVL.

The V gene is TRBV15, the J gene TRBJ2-1, with 9 bases aligning to TRBD1. This CDR3 contains 16 residues. The ends lost 4 bases at V and 4 bases at J; junction bases unmatched: 8. Germline loops: CDR1 LNHNV, CDR2 YYDKDF (reference sequence). CDR3 loop: CATSNRQGGPYNEQFF. CDR3 nucleotides: TGTGCCACCAGCAACCGACAGGGGGGCCCGTACAATGAGCAGTTCTTC.

V and J are TRBV2 and TRBJ2-1; D unclear. The germline V gene encodes CDR1 SNHLY and CDR2 FYNNEI. This CDR3 has 12 residues. The V end lost 7 bases, the J end lost 5 bases, and 9 bases lay between the germline ends. The CDR3 DNA reads TGTGCCAGCACCGACCTACACAATGAGCAGTTCTTC. It is translated as CASTDLHNEQFF.

This rearrangement joins TRBV7-8 to TRBJ1-6, with D perhaps TRBD1 (6 bases). The germline V gene has CDR1 SGHVS and CDR2 FQNEAQ. Trimming left V 8 bases short and J 6 bases short, with 11 bases between. This CDR3 is 13 amino acids long. CDR3 in DNA: TGTGCCAGCCGGACAGCACTTAATTCACCCCTCCACTTT. It yields the protein CASRTALNSPLHF.

This chain joins TRBV2 and TRBJ2-1; D assignment may be TRBD1 or TRBD2 (5 bases each). Trimming took off 5 bases at V and 4 bases at J, with 9 bases between the two ends. Per germline, CDR1 SNHLY and CDR2 FYNNEI. CDR3 length: 13 residues. CDR3 bases: TGTGCCAGCAGTCTGGGACGATACAATGAGCAGTTCTTC. Translating gives CASSLGRYNEQFF.

The chain links TRBV4-1 to TRBJ1-1, with D unresolved. Germline V gene data show CDR1 as MGHRA and CDR2 as YSYEKL. Trimming stripped 4 bases from V and 1 base from J, with 7 bases between. The CDR3 is made up of 13 amino acids. CDR3 DNA: TGCGCCAGCAGCCCTGAGCCGAACACTGAAGCTTTCTTT. Translated, it gives CASSPEPNTEAFF.

This clone was detected only once. The same CDR3 is also encoded by other DNA sequences in this sample. The V call is TRBV4-1, the J call TRBJ2-1, with a tentative D call TRBD2 (5 bases). There are 14 residues in the CDR3. Trimming stripped 0 bases from V and 4 bases from J, with 7 bases between. From germline, CDR1 is MGHRA and CDR2 YSYEKL. CDR3 bases: TGCGCCAGCAGCCAAGAGTCGGGATACAATGAGCAGTTCTTC. It codes for CASSQESGYNEQFF.

The V and J genes are TRBV7-9 and TRBJ1-2; TRBD1 might be the D (5 bases). The CDR3 loop spans 14 amino acids. The V end lost 3 bases, the J end lost 7 bases, and 15 bases lay between the germline ends. Germline CDR1 reads SEHNR; CDR2 reads FQNEAQ (reference sequence). CDR3 loop: CASSFGGGPGGYTF. CDR3 DNA: TGTGCCAGCAGCTTTGGGGGAGGACCCGGTGGCTACACCTTC.